The 26 T cell receptor beta chains presented below share a single source sample, sequenced in a study of cytomegalovirus exposure and HLA in healthy donors. The primer mix had 60 Vbeta and 13 Jbeta primers. Sequencing was performed with immunoSEQ multiplex PCR; in TCRdb, only in-frame clones are kept and a portion is missing. The sample has roughly 120,000 clones, and its top ten clones hold 1%. The sequenced sample was PBMCs. Receptors originate from a man younger than 35 in good health and CMV-seronegative.

The V call is TRBV19, the J call TRBJ2-7, with 9 bases identical to TRBD1. The ends lost 2 bases at V and 0 bases at J; junction bases unmatched: 20. The CDR3 contains 21 residues. The germline gives CDR1 LNHDA, CDR2 SQIVND (reference sequence). In DNA, the CDR3 is TGTGCCAGTAGTATACGTCTACAGGGACAGGGTCTAATTAAAAGCTCCTACGAGCAGTACTTC. Its protein is CASSIRLQGQGLIKSSYEQYF.

Concerning this clone: At one of its ends the junction is not consistent with the germline gene, which may arise from a read error. In DNA, the CDR3 is TGCGCCTGGAGTGTTCGGACAGGTTACGAGCAGTCCTTC. Its protein product is CAWSVRTGYEQSF. The rearrangement joins TRBV30 to TRBJ2-7, with 7 bases identical to TRBD1. The CDR3 runs to 13 residues. Germline CDR1 GTSNPN, CDR2 SVGIG (reference sequence). The entire variable domain, with the rest obtained from reference TRBV30 and TRBJ2-7, is as follows: SQTIHQWPATLVQPVGSPLSLECTVEGTSNPNLYWYRQAAGRGLQLLFYSVGIGQISSEVPQNLSASRPQDRQFILSSKKLLLSDSGFYLCAWSVRTGYEQSFGPGTRLTVT.

The V and J genes are TRBV6-5 and TRBJ2-3, with a weak D call TRBD2 (6 bases). Trimming cost V 2 bases and J 0 bases, with 9 bases left between them. Germline V lookup: CDR1 MNHEY, CDR2 SVGAGI. This CDR3 is 15 amino acids long. CDR3 loop: CASSYVRGSTDTQYF. The CDR3 DNA follows: TGTGCCAGCAGTTACGTGCGGGGAAGCACAGATACGCAGTATTTT.

CDR3 region: CATRYEAGGQDTQYF. In DNA form, the CDR3 reads TGTGCCACCAGATACGAGGCGGGGGGGCAGGATACGCAGTATTTT. The V gene is TRBV15, the J gene TRBJ2-3; TRBD2 aligns across 9 bases. CDR3 length: 15 residues. V shed 6 bases, J shed 6 bases, and the junction held 10 bases outside the gene matches. The V gene's germline CDR1 is LNHNV and CDR2 YYDKDF (reference sequence).

V usage is TRBV15 and J usage is TRBJ1-6, with TRBD1 as a possible D gene (5 bases). This CDR3 region has 15 residues. Trimming cost V 3 bases and J 5 bases, with 11 bases left between them. Germline-derived CDR1 and CDR2 are LNHNV and YYDKDF (reference sequence). The CDR3 region is CATSSRGRDNSPLHF. The CDR3 DNA follows: TGTGCCACCAGCAGTAGGGGCCGAGATAATTCACCCCTCCACTTT.

The rearrangement uses TRBV28 and TRBJ2-7; D call uncertain. V was cut by 5 bases and J by 0 bases, with 11 bases left in between. The CDR3 loop spans 14 amino acids. CDR1 MDHEN and CDR2 SYDVKM come from the germline V gene. This chain's CDR3 is CASSPGGLSYEQYF. For the CDR3, the DNA is TGTGCCAGCAGTCCTGGCGGCCTCTCCTACGAGCAGTACTTC.

The V call is TRBV15, the J call TRBJ2-2; weak D call: TRBD1 (5 bases). Germline V gene lookup returns CDR1 LNHNV and CDR2 YYDKDF (reference sequence). The V end was cut by 0 bases, the J end by 6 bases, with 20 bases between. This CDR3 comprises 18 residues. CDR3 nucleotide sequence: TGTGCCACCAGCAGAGATATCGGCGTCGCCAGGGTGGCCGGGGAGCTGTTTTTT. Its translation is CATSRDIGVARVAGELFF.

The chain combines TRBV6-1 with TRBJ1-1, with 10 bases aligning to TRBD1. The CDR3 has 14 residues. Losses at the gene ends were 7 bases for V and 1 base for J; bases not matched to a gene: 3. The germline V gene has CDR1 MNHNS and CDR2 SASEGT. In DNA form, the CDR3 reads TGTGCCAGCAATGGGACAGGGGAGAACACTGAAGCTTTCTTT. This sequence encodes CASNGTGENTEAFF.

The chain joins TRBV15 to TRBJ1-2; TRBD1 is a possible D gene (5 bases). Germline-derived CDR1 and CDR2 are LNHNV and YYDKDF (reference sequence). CDR3 length equals 15 residues. V lost 6 bases to trimming and J lost 6 bases, with 20 bases between them. CDR3 loop: CATRGMGVGRDGYTF. CDR3 nucleotides: TGTGCCACCAGAGGGATGGGTGTGGGGCGCGATGGCTACACCTTC.

This chain links TRBV5-1 with TRBJ1-1; 7 positions match TRBD1. The CDR3 covers 15 residues. Trimming cost V 0 bases and J 0 bases; bases outside gene matches: 2. The germline V gene has CDR1 SGHRS and CDR2 YFSETQ. The CDR3 here is CASSLGGTVNTEAFF. DNA of the CDR3: TGCGCCAGCAGCTTGGGTGGGACAGTGAACACTGAAGCTTTCTTT. Filled out from reference TRBV5-1 and TRBJ1-1, the complete variable domain reads KAGVTQTPRYLIKTRGQQVTLSCSPISGHRSVSWYQQTPGQGLQFLFEYFSETQRNKGNFPGRFSGRQFSNSRSEMNVSTLELGDSALYLCASSLGGTVNTEAFFGQGTRLTVV.

The V gene is TRBV5-1, the J gene TRBJ1-6; no reliable D call. The CDR3 totals 14 residues. CDR1 and CDR2 (germline): SGHRS, YFSETQ. V lost 5 bases and J 10 bases, leaving 16 bases between the germline ends. This chain's CDR3 is CASSISSVVSPLHF. The CDR3 bases are TGCGCCAGCAGTATCTCATCTGTAGTCTCACCCCTCCACTTT.

The J gene is TRBJ1-1, the V gene TRBV7-9; 8 positions match TRBD1. The CDR3 totals 14 residues. CDR1 and CDR2 (germline): SEHNR, FQNEAQ (reference sequence). V was pared by 5 bases and J by 5 bases, with 7 bases of the junction left unmatched. The chain's CDR3 is CASSVRTGKTEAFF. CDR3 nucleotides: TGTGCCAGCAGCGTCCGGACAGGGAAAACTGAAGCTTTCTTT.

The chain carries TRBV19 and TRBJ1-2; 9 bases are shared with TRBD1. The V and J ends lost 10 bases and 3 bases, in that order; junction bases with no gene match: 3. The CDR3 contains 12 residues. The germline V gene has CDR1 LNHDA and CDR2 SQIVND (reference sequence). Here the CDR3 reads CATRTGDYGYTF. CDR3 nucleotide sequence: TGTGCCACCAGGACAGGGGACTATGGCTACACCTTC.

This chain connects TRBV7-9 to TRBJ1-1; 7 bases are shared with TRBD1. Germline lookup yields CDR1 SEHNR and CDR2 FQNEAQ (reference sequence). Trimming took 1 base from V and 10 from J; bases not matched to a gene: 6. The CDR3 loop spans 13 amino acids. DNA for the CDR3: TGTGCCAGCAGCTTAGAGGTTCCAGGGGGAGCTTTCTTT. Translation: CASSLEVPGGAFF. Based on the CDR3 plus reference TRBV7-9 and TRBJ1-1, the full variable domain is DTGVSQNPRHKITKRGQNVTFRCDPISEHNRLYWYRQTLGQGPEFLTYFQNEAQLEKSRLLSDRFSAERPKGSFSTLEIQRTEQGDSAMYLCASSLEVPGGAFFGQGTRLTVV.

The chain recombines TRBV6-1 with TRBJ2-7; D is possibly TRBD1 (5 bases). CDR1 MNHNS and CDR2 SASEGT come from the germline V gene. The CDR3 runs 14 residues. Trimming removed 8 bases from V and 3 bases from J, with 17 bases in between. CDR3 amino acids: CASGRAGKNYEQYF. CDR3 coding DNA: TGTGCCAGCGGTAGGGCAGGGAAAAACTACGAGCAGTACTTC.

The genes are TRBV7-8 and TRBJ2-7, with a tentative D call TRBD1 (5 bases). Germline V gene data show CDR1 as SGHVS and CDR2 as FQNEAQ. The V and J ends lost 7 bases and 2 bases respectively, with 21 bases between them. The CDR3 has 16 residues. The CDR3 is CASISPAGDRAYEQYF. The CDR3 DNA sequence: TGTGCCAGCATCTCCCCCGCCGGAGACAGAGCCTACGAGCAGTACTTC.

V is TRBV5-5 and J is TRBJ1-5; 7 nucleotides line up with TRBD1. CDR3 length equals 15 residues. V dropped 4 bases and J dropped 7; count of bases not matched to a gene: 11. Looked up from germline, CDR1 is SGHKS and CDR2 is YYEKEE (reference sequence). CDR3 amino acids: CASSPLAGGIQPQHF. Here the CDR3 DNA reads TGTGCCAGCAGCCCACTAGCAGGGGGGATCCAGCCCCAGCATTTT.

About this clone itself: Mismatch with germline at one junction end may stem from a read error. Other DNA sequences from this sample encode an identical CDR3 as well. The V gene is TRBV15, the J gene TRBJ1-2; no definite D call. Germline V gene sequence: CDR1 LNHNV, CDR2 YYDKDF (reference sequence). This CDR3 spans 13 amino acids. CDR3 loop: CATSRDYVSGYTF. CDR3 DNA: TGCGCCACCAGCAGAGATTATGTTAGTGGCTACACCTTC. The variable domain in full, completed from reference TRBV15 and TRBJ1-2, reads DAMVIQNPRYQVTQFGKPVTLSCSQTLNHNVMYWYQQKSSQAPKLLFHYYDKDFNNEADTPDNFQSRRPNTSFCFLDIRSPGLGDTAMYLCATSRDYVSGYTFGSGTRLTVV.

J is TRBJ1-2 and V is TRBV7-9; D gene uncertain. The CDR3 sequence is 15 residues long. V was pared by 2 bases and J by 0 bases, with 10 bases between. CDR1 SEHNR and CDR2 FQNEAQ come from the germline V gene (reference sequence). CDR3 nucleotides: TGTGCCAGCAGCTTAATTACAGCCGCTAACTATGGCTACACCTTC. Translating it yields CASSLITAANYGYTF.

This rearrangement joins TRBV18 to TRBJ2-2, with TRBD1 as a possible D gene (5 bases). From germline, CDR1 is KGHSH and CDR2 LQKENI. The CDR3 runs 16 residues. V lost 1 base to trimming and J lost 4 bases, with 13 bases between them. CDR3 in DNA: TGTGCCAGCTCACCACAGGGGCGAGAAGGCACCGGGGAGCTGTTTTTT. This gives the protein CASSPQGREGTGELFF.

The CDR3 protein is CASSLEESYSNQPQHF. CDR3 nucleotide sequence: TGTGCCAGCAGCTTAGAGGAGAGTTATAGCAATCAGCCCCAGCATTTT. The V and J genes are TRBV7-2 and TRBJ1-5; the D is unclear. Per germline, CDR1 SGHTA and CDR2 FQGNSA. V gave up 1 base and J gave up 0 bases, with 10 bases separating them. CDR3 length: 16 amino acids.

The chain links TRBV5-1 to TRBJ2-3, with 13 bases lining up with TRBD2. CDR3 length: 20 amino acids. Germline V gene sequence: CDR1 SGHRS, CDR2 YFSETQ. J lost 3 bases, V lost 0 bases, and 13 bases had no gene match. The CDR3 DNA reads as TGCGCCAGCAGCTTGGAAGGGAGTGGACTAGCGGGAGTGAGAACAGATACGCAGTATTTT. Protein sequence: CASSLEGSGLAGVRTDTQYF.

The chain recombines TRBV7-9 with TRBJ2-2; 7 bases line up with TRBD1. This CDR3 is built from 15 residues. The germline V gene encodes CDR1 SEHNR and CDR2 FQNEAQ (reference sequence). The J segment lost 1 base and the V segment lost 6 bases, leaving 5 bases of the junction unmatched. The DNA for the CDR3 is TGTGCCAGCAGATACAGGGGCCGGAACACCGGGGAGCTGTTTTTT. As protein: CASRYRGRNTGELFF.

This chain joins TRBV30 and TRBJ2-7, with TRBD1 matching 9 bases. The CDR3 has 15 amino acids. Per the germline V gene, CDR1 is GTSNPN and CDR2 is SVGIG (reference sequence). V gave up 2 bases and J gave up 0 bases; unmatched junction bases: 5. The CDR3: CAWSRGTGSSYEQYF. The CDR3 nucleotides are TGTGCCTGGAGTAGGGGGACAGGGAGCTCCTACGAGCAGTACTTC.

The chain combines TRBV6-4 with TRBJ2-2; 7 nucleotides match TRBD2. The CDR3 is made up of 18 amino acids. Germline CDR1 reads MRHNA; CDR2 reads SNTAGT. Trimming cost V 8 bases and J 0 bases; bases outside gene matches: 15. Here the CDR3 DNA reads TGTGCCAGCCCCACCCCCGGGAGGCGGGCAGCGAACACCGGGGAGCTGTTTTTT. Protein sequence: CASPTPGRRAANTGELFF.

The genes are TRBV5-5 and TRBJ2-2; D is unresolved. Per the germline V gene, CDR1 is SGHKS and CDR2 is YYEKEE (reference sequence). This CDR3 is built from 14 residues. Trimming removed 4 bases at V and 0 bases at J, with 7 bases between. Here the CDR3 DNA reads TGTGCCAGCAGCCTCGAGACGAACACCGGGGAGCTGTTTTTT. This gives the protein CASSLETNTGELFF.